The T cell receptor (beta chain) described here comes from a study of blood T cell repertoires in COVID-19. Study background: T cells, B-cell-depleted T cells, or PBMCs supplied cDNA or gDNA.

Germline CDR1 is SGDLS and CDR2 is YYNGEE. Trimming took 1 base from V and 0 from J; bases not matched to a gene: 11. CDR3 length: 18 residues. Clones were read by immunoSEQ multiplex PCR, and TCRdb kept only the in-frame ones, dropping some. The sample comprises over 300,000 clones, 88% of which are singletons, and more than 0.9% rests with the top ten. Sequenced sample: PBMCs or T cells enriched from blood (not recorded which). This sequence joins TRBV9 and TRBJ1-2, with TRBD1 matching over 8 bases. The TCR comes from a woman aged 30 to 39 with acute COVID-19. The CDR3, as DNA: TGTGCCAGCAGCGTAACCGGGACAGGAATGGGTCCTAACTATGGCTACACCTTC. Translating it yields CASSVTGTGMGPNYGYTF.